The 20 T cell receptor beta chains below were found in one sample sequenced in a study of T cells in localized non-small cell lung cancer. The assay was immunoSEQ multiplex PCR, and TCRdb's table has in-frame clones only and misses some. This table has 35,000 to 40,000 clones, approximately 83% appearing once. Sequenced here: peripheral blood, sampled before any cancer treatment. The receptors were sampled from a man aged 40 to 70 with stage I lung adenocarcinoma.

This clone was counted only a few times. The chain is built from TRBV28 and TRBJ2-1; D remains ambiguous. V lost 4 bases and J 1 base, leaving 11 bases between the germline ends. Germline lookup yields CDR1 MDHEN and CDR2 SYDVKM. CDR3 length: 15 residues. The CDR3 is CASSSRWGSYNEQFF. For the CDR3, the DNA is TGTGCCAGCAGTTCTAGATGGGGATCCTACAATGAGCAGTTCTTC. Full variable domain (remainder filled in from reference TRBV28 and TRBJ2-1): DVKVTQSSRYLVKRTGEKVFLECVQDMDHENMFWYRQDPGLGLRLIYFSYDVKMKEKGDIPEGYSVSREKKERFSLILESASTNQTSMYLCASSSRWGSYNEQFFGPGTRLTVL.

J is TRBJ1-2 and V is TRBV5-4, with TRBD1 identical over 9 bases. The trim removed 1 base at V and 4 bases at J, leaving 5 bases unmatched. CDR1 is SGHNT and CDR2 is YYREEE in the germline V gene (reference sequence). The CDR3 sequence is 15 residues long. This chain's CDR3 is CASSLTGQGIYGYTF. The CDR3, as DNA: TGTGCCAGCAGCTTGACGGGACAGGGTATCTATGGCTACACCTTC.

This clone is a singleton in its sample. The CDR3 protein is CASMTTSGSLDTQYF. DNA of the CDR3: TGTGCCAGCATGACGACTAGCGGGAGTCTGGATACGCAGTATTTT. The chain combines TRBV27 with TRBJ2-3, with 12 bases identical to TRBD2. Per the germline V gene, CDR1 is MNHEY and CDR2 is SMNVEV (reference sequence). Trimming cost V 7 bases and J 6 bases; bases outside gene matches: 8. The CDR3 has 15 amino acids.

The chain employs TRBV28 and TRBJ1-1; a weak D match, TRBD1 (5 bases). The germline V gene encodes CDR1 MDHEN and CDR2 SYDVKM. This CDR3 contains 14 residues. Trimming removed 7 bases from V and 5 bases from J, with 17 bases in between. The CDR3 bases are TGTGCCAGCACCCCTGGGGGGGGAAAGACTGAAGCTTTCTTT. As protein: CASTPGGGKTEAFF.

This clone was detected only once. Other DNA sequences in the same sample also yield this CDR3. The chain couples TRBV7-2 to TRBJ2-5; no clear D. Trimming took 1 base from V and 4 from J, leaving 4 bases between them. This CDR3 region has 12 residues. Germline V CDR1 and CDR2: SGHTA, FQGNSA. For the CDR3, the DNA is TGTGCCAGCAGCTTAGTACTAGAGACCCAGTACTTC. It yields the protein CASSLVLETQYF.

This clone has a handful of counts. The chain is built from TRBV5-6 and TRBJ2-7; TRBD1 agrees at 8 bases. Germline V lookup: CDR1 SGHDT, CDR2 YYEEEE. V lost 3 bases, J lost 9 bases, and 11 bases stayed unmatched. The CDR3 runs 14 residues. The CDR3 reads CASSYKDRVSWQYF. CDR3 coding DNA: TGTGCCAGCAGCTATAAGGACAGGGTTAGTTGGCAGTACTTC.

This clone was counted a few times. The V and J genes are TRBV5-5 and TRBJ2-7, with D uncertain. Per the germline V gene, CDR1 is SGHKS and CDR2 is YYEKEE (reference sequence). Deletions cut 3 bases from V and 7 bases from J, with 11 bases between. There are 12 residues in the CDR3. The CDR3 nucleotides read TGTGCCAGCAGCTGGGTGGGGTCGGAGCAGTACTTC. Its protein product is CASSWVGSEQYF.

The CDR3 DNA is TGTGCCAGCAGCGTCAGGGGTGGCGGCTACACCTTC. Protein: CASSVRGGGYTF. The chain carries TRBV9 and TRBJ1-2, with a possible D match to TRBD1 (6 bases). From germline, CDR1 is SGDLS and CDR2 YYNGEE. V was cut by 2 bases and J by 8 bases, with 10 bases left in between. CDR3 length: 12 amino acids. Full variable domain (missing parts from reference TRBV9 and TRBJ1-2): DSGVTQTPKHLITATGQRVTLRCSPRSGDLSVYWYQQSLDQGLQFLIQYYNGEERAKGNILERFSAQQFPDLHSELNLSSLELGDSALYFCASSVRGGGYTFGSGTRLTVV.

The V call is TRBV11-1, the J call TRBJ2-3; D unresolved. V was trimmed by 4 bases and J by 0 bases, leaving 8 bases between them. The CDR3 is 14 residues long. Germline values: CDR1 SGHAT, CDR2 FQDESV (reference sequence). In nucleotides, the CDR3 is TGTGCCAGCAGCTGGGGTCCTAGCACAGATACGCAGTATTTT. Translation gives CASSWGPSTDTQYF.

This clone was seen a single time. The gene calls are TRBV30 and TRBJ2-7, with unresolved D. This CDR3 has 15 residues. Trimming shortened V by 0 bases and J by 4 bases, and 16 bases separated the two germline ends. Germline CDR1 and CDR2: GTSNPN and SVGIG (reference sequence). CDR3 amino acids: CAWSVRVRTPYEQYF. The CDR3 region has the DNA TGTGCCTGGAGTGTAAGAGTCCGGACCCCATACGAGCAGTACTTC.

This clone was recorded only once. This chain connects TRBV11-2 to TRBJ1-2; TRBD1 is a possible D gene (5 bases). The germline V gene encodes CDR1 SGHAT and CDR2 FQNNGV. The ends were cut back, 0 bases at V and 8 bases at J, with 13 bases in the middle. CDR3 length equals 14 residues. CDR3 region: CASSLEGARGGYTF. The DNA of the CDR3 is TGTGCCAGCAGCTTAGAAGGGGCCCGGGGAGGCTACACCTTC.

V is TRBV25-1 and J is TRBJ2-7, with D possibly matching TRBD1 (6 bases). CDR1 MGHDK and CDR2 SYGVNS come from the germline V gene. The CDR3 runs to 16 residues. V lost 1 base to trimming and J lost 4 bases, with 17 bases between them. This CDR3 reads CASSESEDSRVYEQYF. The CDR3 nucleotides read TGTGCCAGCAGTGAATCGGAGGACAGTCGCGTGTACGAGCAGTACTTC.

The chain uses TRBV19 and TRBJ1-2; D is uncertain. V dropped 9 bases and J dropped 8 bases, with 7 bases sitting between them. This CDR3 contains 9 residues. Germline CDR1 and CDR2: LNHDA and SQIVND (reference sequence). This chain's CDR3 is CARSGGYTF. The DNA for the CDR3 is TGTGCCAGATCGGGGGGCTACACCTTC.

The genes are TRBV6-5 and TRBJ2-7; 7 nucleotides agree with TRBD2. CDR3 length: 15 amino acids. V shed 6 bases, J shed 7 bases, and the junction held 15 bases outside the gene matches. CDR1 MNHEY and CDR2 SVGAGI come from the germline V gene. The CDR3, as DNA: TGTGCCAGCAGCTCCGGGACTATAGGATTTTTGGAGCAGTACTTC. The encoded protein is CASSSGTIGFLEQYF.

The rearrangement uses TRBV18 and TRBJ1-1; D uncertain. Trimming took off 2 bases at V and 0 bases at J, with 4 bases between the two ends. The CDR3 length is 13 residues. The germline V gene encodes CDR1 KGHSH and CDR2 LQKENI. The CDR3 DNA is TGTGCCAGCTCACCAGGGTTGAACACTGAAGCTTTCTTT. Encoded protein: CASSPGLNTEAFF.

The rearrangement uses TRBV10-3 and TRBJ1-2; 8 nucleotides match TRBD1. CDR3 length equals 13 residues. Unmatched junction bases numbered 7, after V lost 6 bases and J lost 7 bases. Germline values: CDR1 ENHRY, CDR2 SYGVKD. CDR3 sequence: CAISSTGGGGYTF. The CDR3 bases are TGTGCCATCAGCTCTACAGGGGGTGGTGGCTACACCTTC.

The rearrangement links TRBV7-3 to TRBJ2-6; 10 bases line up with TRBD1. Germline V CDR1 and CDR2: SGHTA, FQGTGA. CDR3 length: 17 residues. Trimming at V came to 5 bases and at J to 6 bases, leaving 10 bases not matched to a gene. As DNA, the CDR3 is TGTGCCAGCAGCCTCATTGGGACAGGGGTTCAGGCCAACGTCCTGACTTTC. It specifies CASSLIGTGVQANVLTF.

The rearrangement joins TRBV11-2 to TRBJ2-5; D uncertain. Trimming shortened V by 0 bases and J by 1 base, and 9 bases separated the two germline ends. Germline CDR1 is SGHAT and CDR2 is FQNNGV. There are 15 residues in the CDR3. The CDR3 bases are TGTGCCAGCAGCTTAGAACGACGCAGCCAAGAGACCCAGTACTTC. Protein sequence: CASSLERRSQETQYF.

This clone occurred once. The same CDR3 also results from other DNA sequences found in this sample. The chain uses TRBV4-3 and TRBJ2-5; 9 bases match TRBD2. Germline V lookup: CDR1 LGHNA, CDR2 YSLEER. CDR3 length: 14 residues. Unmatched junction bases numbered 0, after V lost 3 bases and J lost 1 base. The CDR3 protein is CASSQGLAQETQYF. The CDR3 DNA reads TGCGCCAGCAGCCAGGGACTAGCCCAAGAGACCCAGTACTTC.

The chain links TRBV6-1 to TRBJ2-1; TRBD2 aligns across 10 bases. The CDR3 spans 15 residues. After removal of 6 bases from V and 4 bases from J, the junction contained 6 bases not matched to a gene. Germline CDR1 and CDR2: MNHNS and SASEGT. The CDR3, as DNA: TGTGCCAGCAGGGTAGCGGGAGGTCTGTACAATGAGCAGTTCTTC. This encodes CASRVAGGLYNEQFF.